This TCR beta chain was retrieved from a study of T cells in Graves' hyperthyroidism and ophthalmopathy. The study excluded patients with uncontrolled infection, other autoimmune disease, pregnancy or lactation. PBMCs were obtained from approximately 10 ml fresh peripheral blood. RNA transcripts served as the template for amplifying TCR beta CDR3 regions. The HTBI primer set drove a first-round RT-PCR of the TCR CDR3. TCRdb itself ran the multiplex PCR reads through MiXCR, one entry per CDR3 protein. This repertoire shows roughly 100,000 distinct CDR3 sequences, around 50% found once; its top ten account for approximately 24%. The germline V and J ends were trimmed by 4 bases and 5 bases, with 9 bases remaining between them. The CDR3 runs to 12 residues. Per germline, CDR1 SGHDT and CDR2 YYEEEE. This clonotype was counted ten times or more.

This rearrangement joins TRBV5-6 to TRBJ1-1, with D unresolved. The sample consisted of blood. The clonotype originates from a man in his forties or fifties with Graves' hyperthyroidism. DNA of the CDR3: TGTGCCAGCAGCCAGTGGAGGACTGAAGCTTTCTTT. Its translation is CASSQWRTEAFF. The full variable domain, its missing parts supplied by reference TRBV5-6 and TRBJ1-1, is DAGVTQSPTHLIKTRGQQVTLRCSPKSGHDTVSWYQQALGQGPQFIFQYYEEEERQRGNFPDRFSGHQFPNYSSELNVNALLLGDSALYLCASSQWRTEAFFGQGTRLTVV.